Presented here are 9 T cell receptor beta chains from one specimen sequenced in a study of T cell repertoires in cytomegalovirus infection. These receptors are not linked to any known antigen. TCRdb re-derived calls from the reads in MiXCR, one entry per CDR3 protein. The top ten hold around 44% of the sample, which has about half a million distinct CDR3 sequences, about two fifths seen once. The source material was cultured PBMCs, sampled from culture after CMV antigen stimulation. Receptor source: a human donor in good health (CMV status not recorded). Some clones in this sample may be carry-over from other donors' samples.

The genes are TRBV15 and TRBJ2-5; 10 bases are shared with TRBD2. After removal of 0 bases from V and 4 bases from J, the junction contained 5 bases not matched to a gene. CDR3 length: 16 residues. The V gene's germline CDR1 is LNHNV and CDR2 YYDKDF (reference sequence). CDR3 sequence (DNA): TGTGCCACCAGCAGAGAGAGCGGGAGGGCCGTAGAGACCCAGTACTTC. It encodes CATSRESGRAVETQYF.

This clonotype was seen only a few times. V usage is TRBV7-8 and J usage is TRBJ1-2, with TRBD1 as a possible D gene (5 bases). V was clipped by 1 base and J by 12 bases, with 21 bases between them. CDR3 length: 15 amino acids. Germline V lookup: CDR1 SGHVS, CDR2 FQNEAQ. CDR3 sequence: CASSLVGEMVTADTF. In DNA, the CDR3 is TGTGCCAGCAGCTTAGTGGGGGAAATGGTAACTGCAGACACCTTC.

This clonotype was counted between two and nine times. V usage is TRBV7-4 and J usage is TRBJ1-1; the match to TRBD1 covers 10 bases. The V gene's germline CDR1 is SGHVT and CDR2 SQSDAQ. V lost 5 bases and J lost 3; bases outside the gene matches: 12. The CDR3 is 17 residues long. This chain's CDR3 is CASSPGGTGVGDTEAFF. The CDR3 nucleotides read TGTGCCAGCAGCCCTGGGGGGACAGGGGTTGGTGACACTGAAGCTTTCTTT.

The chain uses TRBV6-1 and TRBJ1-4, with D perhaps matching TRBD1 (5 bases). Trimming took off 6 bases at V and 15 bases at J, with 17 bases between the two ends. Germline CDR1 and CDR2: MNHNS and SASEGT. The CDR3 runs to 12 residues. CDR3 nucleotide sequence: TGTGCCAGCAGACCCCCTCAGGGTACGATGTTTTTT. Translation: CASRPPQGTMFF.

This clonotype turned up a few times. The chain uses TRBV3-1 and TRBJ1-5; D call uncertain. In germline, CDR1 is LGHDT, CDR2 YNNKEL (reference sequence). Deletions cut 1 base from V and 9 bases from J, with 7 bases between. This CDR3 comprises 12 residues. CDR3 nucleotides: TGTGCCAGCAGCCAAGGGGGAGGGCCCCAGCATTTT. It is translated as CASSQGGGPQHF.

In its sample, this clonotype was seen many times. The chain couples TRBV7-2 to TRBJ2-5, with D tentatively TRBD1 (5 bases). CDR1 SGHTA and CDR2 FQGNSA come from the germline V gene. V shed 1 base and J shed 5 bases, with 8 bases lying between them. The CDR3 consists of 13 residues. The CDR3 DNA reads TGTGCCAGCAGCTTAGTTCCAGGGGAGACCCAGTACTTC. Its translation: CASSLVPGETQYF.

The chain carries TRBV19 and TRBJ2-3, with TRBD2 matching over 10 bases. V shed 6 bases and J 6 bases; nucleotides not matched to a gene: 6. The CDR3 is made up of 14 amino acids. CDR1 LNHDA and CDR2 SQIVND come from the germline V gene (reference sequence). The CDR3 coding sequence is TGTGCCAGTAGCCAAAGCGGGGGGGCGGATACGCAGTATTTT. Translating it yields CASSQSGGADTQYF.

The chain has TRBV19 and TRBJ1-5, with 9 bases fitting TRBD1. CDR1 is LNHDA and CDR2 is SQIVND in the germline V gene (reference sequence). Unmatched junction bases numbered 1, after V lost 3 bases and J lost 1 base. This CDR3 contains 15 residues. CDR3 loop: CASSIGQGSNQPQHF. The DNA for the CDR3 is TGTGCCAGTAGTATCGGACAGGGGAGCAATCAGCCCCAGCATTTT. Supplemented by reference TRBV19 and TRBJ1-5, the full variable domain reads DGGITQSPKYLFRKEGQNVTLSCEQNLNHDAMYWYRQDPGQGLRLIYYSQIVNDFQKGDIAEGYSVSREKKESFPLTVTSAQKNPTAFYLCASSIGQGSNQPQHFGDGTRLSIL.

In DNA, the CDR3 is TGTGCCAGCAGCTTTCCGGGACAGGGAGGAGGCTCCTACAATGAGCAGTTCTTC. Protein product: CASSFPGQGGGSYNEQFF. V usage is TRBV5-5 and J usage is TRBJ2-1; TRBD1 agrees at 9 bases. In germline, CDR1 is SGHKS, CDR2 YYEKEE (reference sequence). This CDR3 comprises 18 residues. V lost 2 bases and J lost 0; bases outside the gene matches: 9.